The T cell receptor beta chain under discussion was sequenced for a study of T cells in Graves' hyperthyroidism and ophthalmopathy. Overall study findings and caveats: Most thyroid clonotypes expanded above 0.001 were also detected in blood. In simple terms, a model built on 13 V-J features told ophthalmopathy apart from stable hyperthyroidism. The model identified upcoming ophthalmopathy a median around 6 months ahead of onset.

This clonotype was picked up a small number of times. Its cognate antigen is unknown. From RNA transcripts, TCR beta CDR3 regions were amplified. HTBI primers drove first-round RT-PCR of the TCR CDR3. MiXCR, run by TCRdb on the multiplex PCR reads, gives a single entry per CDR3 protein. The profile shows nearly 600,000 distinct CDR3 sequences, 13% to 15% of them singletons. CDR3 size: 15 residues. The germline CDR1 and CDR2 sequences are MNHNS and SASEGT. J gave up 1 base and V 4 bases, and 6 bases lay outside the gene matches. The receptor's source is a woman aged 18 to 35 with Graves' ophthalmopathy. Specimen: blood. The rearrangement uses TRBV6-1 and TRBJ1-2, with TRBD1 matching 7 bases. CDR3 DNA: TGTGCCAGCAGTGCTAGACAGGGTCTTAACTATGGCTACACCTTC. Translated, it gives CASSARQGLNYGYTF.